This is a list of T cell receptor beta chains from one sample in a study of blood T cells in healthy people across ages. Each CDR3 protein is one row after TCRdb ran MiXCR on the 5' RACE reads. Of about 1 million distinct CDR3 sequences in the sample, more than 40% were seen once. Sequencing was performed on blood. These receptor sequences come from a woman aged 55-69 years in good health. The CDR3 runs from the conserved cysteine through the conserved F or W. The order of the fields is V gene, J gene, clone size, D gene, CDR3 protein, CDR3 DNA. A D gene is named only where the DNA matches it firmly. Clone size appears in some rows only: once, few, many, or a class for an expanded clone.

v_call: TRBV7-2; j_call: TRBJ2-3; clone_size: NA; d_call: NA; cdr3_aa: CASSFASGEGSDTQYF; cdr3_nt: TGTGCCAGCAGTTTCGCCAGCGGAGAGGGGTCAGATACGCAGTATTTT
v_call: TRBV24-1; j_call: TRBJ2-1; clone_size: NA; d_call: NA; cdr3_aa: CATSDLTPRGANEQFF; cdr3_nt: TGTGCCACCAGTGATTTGACACCCCGAGGGGCCAATGAGCAGTTCTTC
v_call: TRBV5-1; j_call: TRBJ2-7; clone_size: NA; d_call: TRBD2; cdr3_aa: CASSLEGLAASSYEQYF; cdr3_nt: TGCGCCAGCAGCTTGGAAGGGCTAGCGGCGAGCTCCTACGAGCAGTACTTC
v_call: TRBV20-1; j_call: TRBJ2-7; clone_size: NA; d_call: NA; cdr3_aa: CSTRRHGKPYEQYF; cdr3_nt: TGCAGTACTAGGAGACACGGAAAACCCTACGAGCAGTACTTC
v_call: TRBV5-6; j_call: TRBJ2-2; clone_size: NA; d_call: NA; cdr3_aa: CASSLMGNTGELFF; cdr3_nt: TGTGCCAGCAGCTTGATGGGGAACACCGGGGAGCTGTTTTTT
v_call: TRBV28; j_call: TRBJ2-6; clone_size: NA; d_call: NA; cdr3_aa: CASRQGSTGANVLTF; cdr3_nt: TGTGCCAGCAGGCAAGGGAGCACTGGGGCCAACGTCCTGACTTTC
v_call: TRBV20-1; j_call: TRBJ2-3; clone_size: NA; d_call: TRBD1; cdr3_aa: CSAAGPGTGDPNTQYF; cdr3_nt: TGCAGTGCTGCCGGCCCCGGGACAGGCGACCCCAATACGCAGTATTTT
v_call: TRBV27; j_call: TRBJ1-2; clone_size: NA; d_call: TRBD1; cdr3_aa: CASRAPGQLEGYTF; cdr3_nt: TGTGCCAGCAGAGCTCCGGGACAGCTTGAGGGCTACACCTTC
v_call: TRBV28; j_call: TRBJ2-7; clone_size: NA; d_call: NA; cdr3_aa: CATLGGSSYEQYF; cdr3_nt: TGTGCCACCCTCGGGGGCTCTTCCTACGAGCAGTACTTC
v_call: TRBV3-1; j_call: TRBJ2-1; clone_size: NA; d_call: NA; cdr3_aa: CASNVFSNEQFF; cdr3_nt: TGTGCCAGCAACGTTTTCTCCAATGAGCAGTTCTTC
v_call: TRBV29-1; j_call: TRBJ2-5; clone_size: NA; d_call: NA; cdr3_aa: CSVEATSGSNSVQYF; cdr3_nt: TGCAGCGTTGAAGCAACTAGTGGGAGTAACAGCGTGCAGTACTTC
v_call: TRBV30; j_call: TRBJ1-2; clone_size: NA; d_call: TRBD1; cdr3_aa: CAWSETRQGDGYTF; cdr3_nt: TGTGCCTGGAGTGAAACCCGACAGGGCGATGGCTACACCTTC
v_call: TRBV10-2; j_call: TRBJ1-5; clone_size: NA; d_call: NA; cdr3_aa: CAGSADRIDQPQHF; cdr3_nt: TGCGCCGGCAGTGCCGACAGAATCGATCAGCCCCAGCATTTT
v_call: TRBV5-1; j_call: TRBJ2-1; clone_size: NA; d_call: TRBD2; cdr3_aa: CASSETGLADSYNEQFF; cdr3_nt: TGCGCCAGCAGCGAAACAGGACTAGCGGACTCCTACAATGAGCAGTTCTTC
v_call: TRBV3-1; j_call: TRBJ1-1; clone_size: NA; d_call: NA; cdr3_aa: CASSQVAGMAFF; cdr3_nt: TGTGCCAGCAGCCAAGTCGCCGGGATGGCTTTCTTT
v_call: TRBV5-1; j_call: TRBJ2-1; clone_size: NA; d_call: NA; cdr3_aa: CASFRGPNEQFF; cdr3_nt: TGCGCCAGCTTTCGGGGCCCCAATGAGCAGTTCTTC
v_call: TRBV12-3/TRBV12-4; j_call: TRBJ2-2; clone_size: NA; d_call: TRBD1; cdr3_aa: CASLSGDRGVDGELFF; cdr3_nt: TGTGCCAGCCTTTCTGGTGACAGGGGAGTAGACGGGGAGCTGTTTTTT
v_call: TRBV28; j_call: TRBJ2-1; clone_size: few; d_call: NA; cdr3_aa: CASSLSEGLSYNEQFF; cdr3_nt: TGTGCCAGCAGTTTATCGGAGGGACTCTCCTACAATGAGCAGTTCTTC
v_call: TRBV4-1; j_call: TRBJ2-7; clone_size: NA; d_call: TRBD2; cdr3_aa: CASSQLTSGRALGNEQYF; cdr3_nt: TGTGCCAGCAGCCAGCTAACTAGCGGGAGGGCCTTGGGGAATGAGCAGTACTTC
v_call: TRBV20-1; j_call: TRBJ2-6; clone_size: once; d_call: NA; cdr3_aa: CSTRTVGSGANVLTF; cdr3_nt: TGCAGTACTAGAACGGTGGGCTCTGGGGCCAACGTCCTGACTTTC
v_call: TRBV12-3/TRBV12-4; j_call: TRBJ1-5; clone_size: NA; d_call: NA; cdr3_aa: CASGKGGNQPQHF; cdr3_nt: TGTGCCAGCGGAAAAGGTGGCAATCAGCCCCAGCATTTT
v_call: TRBV5-4; j_call: TRBJ1-6; clone_size: NA; d_call: NA; cdr3_aa: CASSSAAYNSPLHF; cdr3_nt: TGTGCCAGCAGCTCTGCAGCCTATAATTCACCCCTCCACTTT
v_call: TRBV6-2/TRBV6-3; j_call: TRBJ2-7; clone_size: NA; d_call: NA; cdr3_aa: CASSYLARAEQYF; cdr3_nt: TGTGCCAGCAGTTACTTGGCCAGGGCCGAGCAGTACTTC
v_call: TRBV6-1; j_call: TRBJ2-7; clone_size: few; d_call: NA; cdr3_aa: CASRHLGSYEQYF; cdr3_nt: TGTGCCAGCCGCCACCTGGGTTCCTACGAGCAGTACTTC
v_call: TRBV7-2; j_call: TRBJ2-3; clone_size: few; d_call: NA; cdr3_aa: CASSDSGPSTDTQYF; cdr3_nt: TGTGCCAGCAGCGACAGCGGGCCTAGCACAGATACGCAGTATTTT
v_call: TRBV4-1; j_call: TRBJ2-1; clone_size: many; d_call: NA; cdr3_aa: CASSQGQGGNEQFF; cdr3_nt: TGCGCCAGCAGCCAAGGTCAGGGAGGCAATGAGCAGTTCTTC
v_call: TRBV3-1; j_call: TRBJ2-2; clone_size: once; d_call: TRBD2; cdr3_aa: CASSYGLAGFGELFF; cdr3_nt: TGTGCCAGCAGCTATGGACTAGCGGGGTTCGGGGAGCTGTTTTTT
v_call: TRBV20-1; j_call: TRBJ2-7; clone_size: NA; d_call: NA; cdr3_aa: CSANGLHWGRDNEQYF; cdr3_nt: TGCAGTGCCAATGGACTGCATTGGGGGCGCGACAATGAGCAGTACTTC
v_call: TRBV6-5; j_call: TRBJ2-5; clone_size: NA; d_call: NA; cdr3_aa: CASSWTSQETQYF; cdr3_nt: TGTGCCAGCAGTTGGACGAGTCAAGAGACCCAGTACTTC
v_call: TRBV29-1; j_call: TRBJ2-1; clone_size: NA; d_call: NA; cdr3_aa: CSVGNWKYNEQFF; cdr3_nt: TGCAGCGTTGGGAACTGGAAATACAATGAGCAGTTCTTC
v_call: TRBV7-9; j_call: TRBJ2-5; clone_size: few; d_call: TRBD2; cdr3_aa: CASSLLAGDETQYF; cdr3_nt: TGTGCCAGCAGCTTGCTAGCGGGAGACGAGACCCAGTACTTC
v_call: TRBV5-5; j_call: TRBJ2-7; clone_size: NA; d_call: NA; cdr3_aa: CASSLSSGDSYEQYF; cdr3_nt: TGTGCCAGCAGCTTGTCGAGCGGAGACTCCTACGAGCAGTACTTC
v_call: TRBV6-5; j_call: TRBJ2-3; clone_size: NA; d_call: TRBD2; cdr3_aa: CASSYTLAGDTDTQYF; cdr3_nt: TGTGCCAGCAGTTACACTCTAGCGGGGGACACAGATACGCAGTATTTT
v_call: TRBV7-8; j_call: TRBJ1-4; clone_size: few; d_call: TRBD1; cdr3_aa: CASSPRTGTGAGELFF; cdr3_nt: TGTGCCAGCAGCCCAAGGACCGGGACAGGGGCGGGGGAACTGTTTTTT
v_call: TRBV11-2; j_call: TRBJ2-1; clone_size: NA; d_call: NA; cdr3_aa: CASSSTFDRYNEQFF; cdr3_nt: TGTGCCAGCAGCTCGACCTTTGACAGATACAATGAGCAGTTCTTC
v_call: TRBV2; j_call: TRBJ2-1; clone_size: NA; d_call: TRBD2; cdr3_aa: CVSGLVYEQFF; cdr3_nt: TGCGTTTCGGGACTAGTTTATGAGCAGTTCTTC
v_call: TRBV28; j_call: TRBJ1-4; clone_size: NA; d_call: TRBD1; cdr3_aa: CASSWTGTGNEKLFF; cdr3_nt: TGTGCCAGCAGTTGGACCGGGACAGGGAACGAAAAACTGTTTTTT
v_call: TRBV10-3; j_call: TRBJ2-5; clone_size: once; d_call: TRBD2; cdr3_aa: CAISEGTSGGKTQYF; cdr3_nt: TGTGCCATCAGTGAGGGGACTAGCGGGGGCAAGACCCAGTACTTC
v_call: TRBV5-1; j_call: TRBJ2-3; clone_size: NA; d_call: TRBD2; cdr3_aa: CASSYRLADIPTDTQYF; cdr3_nt: TGCGCCAGCAGCTACCGACTAGCGGATATTCCCACAGATACGCAGTATTTT
v_call: TRBV5-1; j_call: TRBJ2-3; clone_size: few; d_call: TRBD2; cdr3_aa: CASSLGTSGTRDTQYF; cdr3_nt: TGCGCCAGCAGCCTGGGGACTAGCGGGACTCGAGATACGCAGTATTTT
v_call: TRBV29-1; j_call: TRBJ1-2; clone_size: NA; d_call: NA; cdr3_aa: CSVEGGAQNYHGYTF; cdr3_nt: TGCAGCGTTGAGGGGGGGGCGCAAAATTACCATGGCTACACCTTC
v_call: TRBV7-3; j_call: TRBJ2-7; clone_size: NA; d_call: NA; cdr3_aa: CASSLRGSNFYEQYF; cdr3_nt: TGTGCCAGCAGCTTACGTGGGAGCAATTTCTACGAGCAGTACTTC
v_call: TRBV4-1; j_call: TRBJ1-2; clone_size: NA; d_call: NA; cdr3_aa: CASSQDRAGEGSYGYTF; cdr3_nt: TGCGCCAGCAGCCAAGATCGGGCAGGGGAAGGAAGCTATGGCTACACCTTC
v_call: TRBV20-1; j_call: TRBJ2-1; clone_size: NA; d_call: NA; cdr3_aa: CSATGPDYFLAGDEQFF; cdr3_nt: TGCAGTGCTACCGGTCCGGACTACTTTTTGGCCGGCGATGAGCAGTTCTTC
v_call: TRBV27; j_call: TRBJ2-3; clone_size: NA; d_call: TRBD1; cdr3_aa: CASSLIRTGWSTDTQYF; cdr3_nt: TGTGCCAGCAGTTTAATACGGACAGGGTGGAGCACAGATACGCAGTATTTT
v_call: TRBV5-1; j_call: TRBJ2-7; clone_size: NA; d_call: TRBD2; cdr3_aa: CASSLEPGGGLAGLSNEQYF; cdr3_nt: TGCGCCAGCAGCTTGGAGCCAGGAGGAGGCCTAGCGGGCCTCTCCAACGAGCAGTACTTC
v_call: TRBV6-6; j_call: TRBJ2-1; clone_size: NA; d_call: NA; cdr3_aa: CASSYSSASNEQFF; cdr3_nt: TGTGCCAGCAGTTACTCTTCAGCATCCAATGAGCAGTTCTTC
v_call: TRBV12-3/TRBV12-4; j_call: TRBJ2-1; clone_size: many; d_call: NA; cdr3_aa: CASSLGTPNEQFF; cdr3_nt: TGTGCCAGCAGCCTCGGGACTCCCAATGAGCAGTTCTTC
v_call: TRBV7-2; j_call: TRBJ2-7; clone_size: NA; d_call: NA; cdr3_aa: CASSRNRAEQYF; cdr3_nt: TGTGCCAGCAGCCGCAACAGGGCAGAGCAGTACTTC
v_call: TRBV4-1; j_call: TRBJ2-3; clone_size: NA; d_call: TRBD2; cdr3_aa: CASSQGQRETDTQYF; cdr3_nt: TGCGCCAGCAGCCAAGGCCAGCGGGAGACAGATACGCAGTATTTT